The 21 T cell receptor beta chains reported below all come from one sample, sequenced in a study of blood T cells in healthy people across ages. A second PCR of roughly 7 to 11 cycles used a sample-barcoded 5' primer and a J-beta primer mix. TCRdb called the 5' RACE reads again in MiXCR, with one record for every CDR3 protein. This sample carries 650,000 or so distinct CDR3 sequences, 45% to 60% of them seen once, and the ten largest clones take roughly 13%. The specimen was blood. The receptors were gathered from a woman at least 80 years old in good health.

In this sample, this clonotype turned up a few times. The chain recombines TRBV20-1 with TRBJ1-4; D gene uncertain. The CDR3 contains 12 residues. The germline V and J ends were trimmed by 0 bases and 4 bases, with 3 bases remaining between them. Germline CDR1 is DFQATT and CDR2 is SNEGSKA (reference sequence). As DNA, the CDR3 is TGCAGTGCTAGAGACAGTAATGAAAAACTGTTTTTT. It yields the protein CSARDSNEKLFF.

This clonotype was seen repeatedly, ten times or more. The rearrangement joins TRBV20-1 to TRBJ2-1; 13 positions match TRBD2. This CDR3 has 15 residues. V shed 2 bases, J shed 8 bases, and the junction held 6 bases outside the gene matches. Germline CDR1 and CDR2: DFQATT and SNEGSKA (reference sequence). CDR3 nucleotide sequence: TGCAGTGCTAGAAGGACTAGCGGGAGTTTCCATGAGCAGTTCTTC. Translated: CSARRTSGSFHEQFF.

The J gene is TRBJ2-4, the V gene TRBV30; tentatively, D is TRBD2 (6 bases). Germline V gene data show CDR1 as GTSNPN and CDR2 as SVGIG (reference sequence). This CDR3 comprises 15 residues. Trimming removed 0 bases at V and 13 bases at J, with 22 bases between. The CDR3 spells CAWSVPGDRGGEQYF. Here the CDR3 DNA reads TGTGCCTGGAGTGTACCGGGAGATCGGGGCGGTGAGCAGTACTTC. The whole variable domain, filled in from reference TRBV30 and TRBJ2-4, reads SQTIHQWPATLVQPVGSPLSLECTVEGTSNPNLYWYRQAAGRGLQLLFYSVGIGQISSEVPQNLSASRPQDRQFILSSKKLLLSDSGFYLCAWSVPGDRGGEQYFGAGTRLSVL.

This clonotype occurred many times. The chain employs TRBV20-1 and TRBJ2-7, with no clear D. Trimming removed 2 bases at V and 0 bases at J, with 8 bases between. CDR1 is DFQATT and CDR2 is SNEGSKA in the germline V gene (reference sequence). This CDR3 is built from 13 residues. The CDR3 spells CSARSGRSYEQYF. In nucleotides, the CDR3 is TGCAGTGCTAGATCAGGCCGCTCCTACGAGCAGTACTTC.

In the case of this clonotype: At one end the junction does not follow the germline gene, possibly because of a read error. The chain is built from TRBV5-6 and TRBJ2-3; possibly TRBD1 for D (6 bases). The CDR3 is 14 amino acids. Germline V gene sequence: CDR1 SGHDT, CDR2 YYEEEE. The CDR3 loop reads CASSLQGATDTRYF. The CDR3 DNA sequence: TGTGCCAGCAGCTTACAGGGAGCAACAGATACGCGGTATTTT. Together with reference TRBV5-6 and TRBJ2-3, the CDR3 gives the full variable domain: DAGVTQSPTHLIKTRGQQVTLRCSPKSGHDTVSWYQQALGQGPQFIFQYYEEEERQRGNFPDRFSGHQFPNYSSELNVNALLLGDSALYLCASSLQGATDTRYFGPGTRLTVL.

V and J are TRBV2 and TRBJ2-4; D is unresolved. Matching the DNA end better, TRBJ2-7 makes the J call doubtful. CDR3 length equals 16 residues. Germline V lookup: CDR1 SNHLY, CDR2 FYNNEI. CDR3 coding DNA: TGTGCCAGCAGGGCAGTCAACCGGATTTCGCTCTACGAGCAGTACTTC. Protein: CASRAVNRISLYEQYF.

The rearrangement links TRBV29-1 to TRBJ2-1; 15 positions agree with TRBD2. CDR3 length: 14 amino acids. Trimming cost V 4 bases and J 9 bases; bases outside gene matches: 4. Germline V gene sequence: CDR1 SQVTM, CDR2 ANQGSEA. In nucleotides, the CDR3 is TGCAGCGTTGGGGGACTAGCGGGAGGAAGTGAGCAGTTCTTC. Amino acid sequence: CSVGGLAGGSEQFF.

Many counts were recorded for this clonotype. The chain is built from TRBV18 and TRBJ2-1, with TRBD2 matching over 9 bases. J lost 4 bases, V lost 0 bases, and 7 bases had no gene match. There are 17 residues in the CDR3. Per the germline V gene, CDR1 is KGHSH and CDR2 is LQKENI. The CDR3 region has the DNA TGTGCCAGCTCACCACCTTGGAGCGGGGGGACTTACAATGAGCAGTTCTTC. Amino acids: CASSPPWSGGTYNEQFF.

This clonotype appeared a few times. A much larger clonotype is one base distant, so this may be a read error. This chain joins TRBV24-1 and TRBJ2-7; D ambiguous. V lost 3 bases and J 7 bases, leaving 6 bases between the germline ends. The germline V gene has CDR1 KGHDR and CDR2 SFDVKD. The CDR3 sequence is 11 residues long. The CDR3 nucleotides read TGTGCCACCAGTGATCGCAATGAGCAGTACTTC. Translated, it gives CATSDRNEQYF.

The chain carries TRBV30 and TRBJ2-3, with unresolved D. Germline loops: CDR1 GTSNPN, CDR2 SVGIG (reference sequence). The CDR3 loop spans 12 amino acids. The V and J ends lost 2 bases and 3 bases respectively, with 6 bases between them. The CDR3 region is CAWSFRTDTQYF. The CDR3 coding sequence is TGTGCCTGGAGTTTCAGGACAGATACGCAGTATTTT.

The gene calls are TRBV9 and TRBJ2-4; 8 bases fit TRBD1. Trimming cost V 5 bases and J 14 bases; bases outside gene matches: 15. The germline gives CDR1 SGDLS, CDR2 YYNGEE. There are 14 residues in the CDR3. CDR3 nucleotides: TGTGCCAGCAGTCCCACCGGGACAGGACCCCCAAAGTACTTC. This sequence encodes CASSPTGTGPPKYF.

V is TRBV9 and J is TRBJ2-1, with a possible D match to TRBD2 (6 bases). V gave up 0 bases and J gave up 0 bases, with 10 bases separating them. Germline CDR1 SGDLS, CDR2 YYNGEE. The CDR3 contains 16 residues. The CDR3 DNA is TGTGCCAGCAGCGTAGGGATGGAGGGCTCCTACAATGAGCAGTTCTTC. It encodes CASSVGMEGSYNEQFF.

Many counts were recorded for this clonotype. The chain has TRBV28 and TRBJ1-6, with D possibly being TRBD1 (6 bases). The CDR3 extends over 17 amino acids. Germline V gene data show CDR1 as MDHEN and CDR2 as SYDVKM. Deletions cut 6 bases from V and 0 bases from J, with 15 bases between. The CDR3 DNA reads as TGTGCCAGCAGACCTCCTACAGGGAGCTCCTATAATTCACCCCTCCACTTT. It encodes CASRPPTGSSYNSPLHF.

Comments on this clonotype: Possible read error: a much larger clone is one base away. The J gene is TRBJ1-6, the V gene TRBV7-3, with D unclear. The CDR3 contains 14 residues. The germline gives CDR1 SGHTA, CDR2 FQGTGA. With 3 bases removed from V and 11 bases from J, the gap between germline ends came to 14 bases. The CDR3 DNA sequence: TGTGCCAGCAGCTTTGAAGGTTCAAACGCACCCCTCCACTTT. Encoded protein: CASSFEGSNAPLHF.

In its sample, this clonotype was seen once. CDR3 in DNA: TGTGCTAGTGGTTTACTTCTAGGGGGAAACACTGAAGCTTTCTTT. Its translation is CASGLLLGGNTEAFF. The chain uses TRBV12-5 and TRBJ1-1; TRBD1 might be the D (6 bases). V was shortened by 3 bases and J by 2 bases, with 13 bases between the two germline ends. Germline V gene sequence: CDR1 LGHNT, CDR2 FRNRAP. The CDR3 has 15 residues.

The rearrangement joins TRBV27 to TRBJ2-1, with 9 bases fitting TRBD1. Germline assignment: CDR1 MNHEY and CDR2 SMNVEV (reference sequence). The CDR3 is 14 residues long. V shed 6 bases, J shed 7 bases, and the junction held 7 bases outside the gene matches. CDR3 bases: TGTGCCAGCAGACAGGGGGCGAGAACGAATGAGCAGTTCTTC. Encoded protein: CASRQGARTNEQFF.

This clonotype was seen a few times. The rearrangement joins TRBV10-3 to TRBJ2-2; 10 nucleotides match TRBD1. Germline loops: CDR1 ENHRY, CDR2 SYGVKD. The CDR3 length is 16 residues. The V gene end was trimmed by 5 bases and the J gene end by 5 bases; junction bases not matched to a gene: 8. The CDR3 sequence: CAISLAMGQGTGELFF. Here the CDR3 DNA reads TGTGCCATCAGTCTTGCAATGGGACAGGGGACCGGGGAGCTGTTTTTT.

In this sample, this clonotype turned up a few times. The chain is built from TRBV29-1 and TRBJ2-1; unclear D gene. V gave up 5 bases and J gave up 9 bases, with 11 bases separating them. The CDR3 totals 11 residues. Germline V gives CDR1 SQVTM, CDR2 ANQGSEA. The CDR3 spells CSVSGPCEQFF. As DNA, the CDR3 is TGCAGCGTTTCGGGTCCGTGTGAGCAGTTCTTC.

CDR3 residues: CSVARREATGTGELFF. CDR3 nucleotide sequence: TGCAGCGTTGCACGGCGGGAGGCCACGGGGACCGGGGAGCTGTTTTTT. The chain couples TRBV29-1 to TRBJ2-2; 8 bases align to TRBD2. This CDR3 is 16 amino acids long. Unmatched junction bases numbered 12, after V lost 4 bases and J lost 5 bases. Germline V gene lookup returns CDR1 SQVTM and CDR2 ANQGSEA.

The chain couples TRBV7-2 to TRBJ2-1; TRBD2 aligns across 12 bases. After removal of 5 bases from V and 3 bases from J, the junction contained 5 bases not matched to a gene. CDR1 is SGHTA, CDR2 FQGNSA, per germline. The CDR3 extends over 16 amino acids. Here the CDR3 DNA reads TGTGCCAGCAGCAAAAGGACTAGCGGGGTCTACAATGAGCAGTTCTTC. Translated: CASSKRTSGVYNEQFF.

Only a few counts were recorded for this clonotype. The J gene is TRBJ2-1, the V gene TRBV7-2, with 8 nucleotides matching TRBD2. The CDR3 is made up of 17 amino acids. V trimming: 4 bases; J trimming: 10 bases; junction bases outside the gene matches: 18. CDR1 is SGHTA and CDR2 is FQGNSA in the germline V gene. The CDR3 nucleotides are TGTGCCAGCAGCTCTAGAAGAAGGGGAGCGGGAGTGGAAGAGCAGTTCTTC. Amino acids: CASSSRRRGAGVEEQFF.